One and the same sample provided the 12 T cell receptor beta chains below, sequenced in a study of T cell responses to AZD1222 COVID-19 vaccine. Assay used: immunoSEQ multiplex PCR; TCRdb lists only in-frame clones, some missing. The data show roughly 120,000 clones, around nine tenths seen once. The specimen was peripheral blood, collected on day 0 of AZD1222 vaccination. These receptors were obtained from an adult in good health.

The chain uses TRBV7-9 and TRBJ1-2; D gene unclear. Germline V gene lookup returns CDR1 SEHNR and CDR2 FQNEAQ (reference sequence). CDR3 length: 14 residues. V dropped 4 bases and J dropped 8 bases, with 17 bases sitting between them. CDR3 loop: CASSYPGLVGGYTF. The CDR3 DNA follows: TGTGCCAGCAGCTACCCGGGCCTAGTCGGCGGCTACACCTTC.

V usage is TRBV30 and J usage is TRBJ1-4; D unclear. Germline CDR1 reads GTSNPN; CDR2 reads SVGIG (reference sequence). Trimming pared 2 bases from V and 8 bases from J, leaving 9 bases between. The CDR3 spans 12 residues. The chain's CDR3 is CAWSWSGEKLFF. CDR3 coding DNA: TGTGCCTGGAGTTGGAGCGGGGAAAAACTGTTTTTT.

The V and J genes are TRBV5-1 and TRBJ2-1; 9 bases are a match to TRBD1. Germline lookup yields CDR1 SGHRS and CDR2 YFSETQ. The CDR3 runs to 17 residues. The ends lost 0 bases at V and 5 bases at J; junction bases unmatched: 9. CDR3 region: CASSLEPPGQGNNEQFF. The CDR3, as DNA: TGCGCCAGCAGCTTGGAACCGCCGGGACAGGGTAACAATGAGCAGTTCTTC. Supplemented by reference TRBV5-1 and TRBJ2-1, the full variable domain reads KAGVTQTPRYLIKTRGQQVTLSCSPISGHRSVSWYQQTPGQGLQFLFEYFSETQRNKGNFPGRFSGRQFSNSRSEMNVSTLELGDSALYLCASSLEPPGQGNNEQFFGPGTRLTVL.

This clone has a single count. CDR3: CASSLGTPLEQYF. The DNA of the CDR3 is TGTGCCAGCAGTTTAGGGACCCCTCTCGAGCAGTACTTC. The V and J genes are TRBV27 and TRBJ2-7; tentatively, D is TRBD1 or TRBD2 (5 bases each). The CDR3 runs 13 residues. CDR1 MNHEY and CDR2 SMNVEV come from the germline V gene (reference sequence). Trimming cost V 2 bases and J 6 bases, with 11 bases left between them.

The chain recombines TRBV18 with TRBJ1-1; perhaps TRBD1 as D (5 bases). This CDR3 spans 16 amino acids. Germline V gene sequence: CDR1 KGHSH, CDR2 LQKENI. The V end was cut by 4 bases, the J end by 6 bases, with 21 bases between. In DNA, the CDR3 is TGTGCCAGCTCACAACTGTATGAGGGGCGAGGCTCTGAAGCTTTCTTT. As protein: CASSQLYEGRGSEAFF.

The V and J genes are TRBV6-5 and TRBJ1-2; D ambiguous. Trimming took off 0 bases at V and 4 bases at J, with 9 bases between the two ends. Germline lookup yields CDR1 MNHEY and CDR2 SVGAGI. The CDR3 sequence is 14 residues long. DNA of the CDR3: TGTGCCAGCAGTTACTCATGGGTGGGCTATGGCTACACCTTC. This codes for CASSYSWVGYGYTF.

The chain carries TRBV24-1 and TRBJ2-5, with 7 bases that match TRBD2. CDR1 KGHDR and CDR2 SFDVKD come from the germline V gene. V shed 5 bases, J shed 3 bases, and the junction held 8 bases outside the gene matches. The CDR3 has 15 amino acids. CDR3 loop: CATSGGAAGEETQYF. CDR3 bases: TGTGCCACCAGTGGAGGGGCCGCGGGGGAAGAGACCCAGTACTTC.

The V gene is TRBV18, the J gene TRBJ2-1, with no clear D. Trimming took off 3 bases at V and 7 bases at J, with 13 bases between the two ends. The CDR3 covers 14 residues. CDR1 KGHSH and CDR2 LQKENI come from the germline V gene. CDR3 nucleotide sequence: TGTGCCAGCTCACCTCAATCGGTGGCTAATGAGCAGTTCTTC. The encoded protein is CASSPQSVANEQFF.

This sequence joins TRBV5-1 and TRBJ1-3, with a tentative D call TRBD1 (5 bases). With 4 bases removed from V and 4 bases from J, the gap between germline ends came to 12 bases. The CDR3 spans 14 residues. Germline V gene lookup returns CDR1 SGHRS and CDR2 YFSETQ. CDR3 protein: CASSTGGEGNTIYF. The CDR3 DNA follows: TGCGCCAGCAGCACCGGAGGGGAGGGAAACACCATATATTTT.

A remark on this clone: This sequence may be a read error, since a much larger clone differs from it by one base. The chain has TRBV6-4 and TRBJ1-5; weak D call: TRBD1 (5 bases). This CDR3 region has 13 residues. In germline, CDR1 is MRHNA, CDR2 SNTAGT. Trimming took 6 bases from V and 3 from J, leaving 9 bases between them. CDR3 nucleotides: TGTGCCAGCAGCCACGGGGCCAATCAGCCCCAGCATTTT. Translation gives CASSHGANQPQHF.

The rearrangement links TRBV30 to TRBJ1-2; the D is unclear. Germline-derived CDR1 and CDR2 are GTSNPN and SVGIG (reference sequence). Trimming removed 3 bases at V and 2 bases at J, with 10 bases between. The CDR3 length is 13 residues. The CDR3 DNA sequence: TGTGCCTGGAGCCCAAGAGAGAACTATGGCTACACCTTC. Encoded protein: CAWSPRENYGYTF. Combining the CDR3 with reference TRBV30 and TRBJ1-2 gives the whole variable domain SQTIHQWPATLVQPVGSPLSLECTVEGTSNPNLYWYRQAAGRGLQLLFYSVGIGQISSEVPQNLSASRPQDRQFILSSKKLLLSDSGFYLCAWSPRENYGYTFGSGTRLTVV.

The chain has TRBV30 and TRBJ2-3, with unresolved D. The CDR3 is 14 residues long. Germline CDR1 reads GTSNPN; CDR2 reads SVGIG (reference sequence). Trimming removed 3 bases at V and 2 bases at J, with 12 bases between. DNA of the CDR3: TGTGCCTGGAGCCCTGGGCACCACACAGATACGCAGTATTTT. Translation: CAWSPGHHTDTQYF.